This T cell receptor (beta chain) was recovered during a study of tumor-infiltrating lymphocytes in localized non-small cell lung cancer. The overall study: Several tumor histologies, both smoking statuses, and some post-neoadjuvant chemotherapy samples were included. Whole-study findings and limits: Only some patients had TCR sequencing, depending on available tissue.

A remark on this clone: Its antigen is still unknown.

Profiling relied on immunoSEQ multiplex PCR, and the TCRdb table lists in-frame clones only, not all of them. The sample includes 6,500 to 9,000 clones, about 64% seen only once; the top ten take over 10%. The sequenced material came from uninvolved lung tissue not adjacent to the tumor. This clonotype was obtained from a human donor with non-small cell lung cancer.

The CDR3 DNA reads as TGTGCCTGGAGTACCCCGGGACAAGGCAATGGACCCCAGCATTTT. The encoded protein is CAWSTPGQGNGPQHF. This chain joins TRBV30 and TRBJ1-5; maybe TRBD1 (6 bases). V lost 2 bases and J 10 bases, leaving 21 bases between the germline ends. Germline V gene sequence: CDR1 GTSNPN, CDR2 SVGIG (reference sequence). This CDR3 comprises 15 residues.